This T cell receptor beta chain was captured in a study of metastatic and nonmetastatic thyroid tumors. Study overall: Across peripheral blood and tumor or nodule tissue samples taken from malignant and benign thyroid patients, the repertoires were compared with one another. Study-level results: Versus benign nodules, malignant thyroid tumors reportedly had significantly higher TCR beta diversity, in blood and tumor.

The entire patient cohort was treatment-naive prior to thyroid surgery. Original methodology: The distant-metastasis classifier for papillary thyroid cancer was built from CDR3 differences across clinicopathological groups. TCRdb re-clonotyped the PCR reads via MiXCR. What appears here as the V and J calls and clone size reflects TCRdb's work, not the paper's. The sample has more than 15,000 clones, under 35% seen once. Germline V CDR1 and CDR2: SGHAT, FQNNGV. The trim removed 3 bases at V and 2 bases at J, leaving 2 bases unmatched. The CDR3 covers 14 residues. About this clone: Antigen specificity is unknown.

The receptor's source is a female donor with papillary thyroid cancer or a benign thyroid nodule (not recorded which). Some clones in this sample may be carry-over from other donors' samples. Sequencing used adjacent normal tissue. The V and J genes are TRBV11-2 and TRBJ2-7; TRBD2 matches 9 bases. The CDR3 DNA sequence: TGTGCCAGCAGCTTTAGCGGGAGTGCCTACGAGCAGTACTTC. Translating gives CASSFSGSAYEQYF.